Following are 3 T cell receptor beta chains from one sample sequenced in a study of cytomegalovirus exposure and HLA in healthy donors. PCR used 60 Vbeta primers and 13 Jbeta primers. Libraries were prepared by immunoSEQ multiplex PCR; TCRdb keeps only in-frame clonotypes and omits some of them. This table has 100,000 to 150,000 clones, around 77% appearing once. The sample comprised PBMCs. These receptors came from a male donor in good health and CMV-seropositive.

The chain has TRBV2 and TRBJ1-4; 7 bases agree with TRBD1. The CDR3 is 15 amino acids. J was trimmed by 3 bases and V by 7 bases; bases with no gene match: 8. The V gene's germline CDR1 is SNHLY and CDR2 FYNNEI. The CDR3 loop is CASNRQGEANEKLFF. In DNA form, the CDR3 reads TGTGCCAGCAATCGACAGGGTGAGGCTAATGAAAAACTGTTTTTT.

This rearrangement joins TRBV28 to TRBJ1-4, with a possible D match to TRBD1 (6 bases). The germline CDR1 and CDR2 sequences are MDHEN and SYDVKM. CDR3 length: 13 residues. Trimming took 5 bases from V and 8 from J, leaving 12 bases between them. The CDR3 region is CASSKGEYEKLFF. CDR3 nucleotide sequence: TGTGCCAGCAGTAAGGGGGAGTACGAAAAACTGTTTTTT.

V gene TRBV5-6 combines with J gene TRBJ2-3; TRBD2 aligns across 12 bases. This CDR3 region has 17 residues. J gave up 0 bases and V 5 bases, and 7 bases lay outside the gene matches. Germline CDR1 SGHDT, CDR2 YYEEEE. CDR3 nucleotides: TGTGCCAGCAGTACTAGACTAGCGGGGGACAGCACAGATACGCAGTATTTT. Translation gives CASSTRLAGDSTDTQYF.